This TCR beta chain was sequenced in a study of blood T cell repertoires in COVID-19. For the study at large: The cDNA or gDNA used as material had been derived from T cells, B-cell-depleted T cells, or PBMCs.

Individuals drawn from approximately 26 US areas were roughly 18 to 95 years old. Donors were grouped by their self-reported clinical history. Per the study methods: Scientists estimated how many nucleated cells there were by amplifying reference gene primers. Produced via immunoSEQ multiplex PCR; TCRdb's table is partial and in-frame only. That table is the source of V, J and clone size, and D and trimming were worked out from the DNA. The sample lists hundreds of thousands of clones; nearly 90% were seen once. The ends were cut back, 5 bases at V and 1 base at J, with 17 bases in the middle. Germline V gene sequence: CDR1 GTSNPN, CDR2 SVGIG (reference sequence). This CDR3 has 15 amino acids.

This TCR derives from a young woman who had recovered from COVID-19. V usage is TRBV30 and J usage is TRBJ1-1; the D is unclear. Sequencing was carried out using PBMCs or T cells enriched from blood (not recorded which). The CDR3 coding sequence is TGTGCCTGGGGTCGCTTGAGGGTCGGGAACACTGAAGCTTTCTTT. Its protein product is CAWGRLRVGNTEAFF.